These 29 T cell receptor beta chains originate from one sample sequenced in a study of technical replicates of blood from several donors. TCRdb's table, derived via immunoSEQ multiplex PCR, lists solely in-frame clones and lacks some. The repertoire holds roughly 79,000 clones, 75% to 95% seen once, with more than 0.35% in the top ten. Input material: T cells isolated from PBMCs. Receptor source: a human donor in good health. Some clones in this sample may be carry-over from other donors' samples.

J is TRBJ2-3 and V is TRBV28; 12 nucleotides align to TRBD1. Germline CDR1 and CDR2: MDHEN and SYDVKM. The V segment lost 7 bases and the J segment 4 bases; nucleotides outside the gene matches: 12. This CDR3 is 17 amino acids long. The chain's CDR3 is CASIWGTGGNEADTQYF. CDR3 nucleotide sequence: TGTGCCAGCATTTGGGGGACAGGGGGCAATGAGGCAGATACGCAGTATTTT.

This clone was counted only a few times. The chain combines TRBV18 with TRBJ2-7; tentatively, D is TRBD2 (5 bases). The V end lost 3 bases, the J end lost 4 bases, and 7 bases lay between the germline ends. CDR3 length equals 12 residues. Germline V lookup: CDR1 KGHSH, CDR2 LQKENI. CDR3 sequence reads: CASSPAGYEQYF. The CDR3 coding sequence is TGTGCCAGCTCACCGGCGGGTTACGAGCAGTACTTC.

This CDR3 reads CASSQDSTGELFF. The CDR3 bases are TGTGCCAGCAGTCAAGACAGTACCGGGGAGCTGTTTTTT. V is TRBV2 and J is TRBJ2-2; TRBD1 might be the D (5 bases). V was trimmed by 5 bases and J by 5 bases, leaving 9 bases between them. CDR1 and CDR2 (germline): SNHLY, FYNNEI. This CDR3 comprises 13 residues.

This clone showed up just once. The genes are TRBV14 and TRBJ2-7; D is perhaps TRBD2 (5 bases). With 1 base removed from V and 6 bases from J, the gap between germline ends came to 16 bases. This CDR3 is built from 15 residues. Germline V CDR1 and CDR2: SGHDN, FVKESK. The CDR3 DNA is TGTGCCAGCAGCCAAGGAATGTTAAGGAGGCGCGAGCAGTACTTC. The encoded protein is CASSQGMLRRREQYF.

This rearrangement joins TRBV11-2 to TRBJ2-7, with D possibly being TRBD2 (6 bases). This CDR3 comprises 17 residues. Trimming stripped 1 base from V and 4 bases from J, with 20 bases between. Per germline, CDR1 SGHAT and CDR2 FQNNGV. CDR3 sequence reads: CASSLGPVQVGRYEQYF. The DNA for the CDR3 is TGTGCCAGCAGCTTAGGTCCGGTACAGGTCGGGAGATACGAGCAGTACTTC.

In DNA, the CDR3 is TGTGCCAGCAGTTTTTATGGACAGGGACGTGGCTACACCTTC. As protein: CASSFYGQGRGYTF. The rearrangement joins TRBV6-4 to TRBJ1-2, with TRBD1 matching 8 bases. The CDR3 totals 14 residues. V dropped 5 bases and J dropped 7; count of bases not matched to a gene: 9. Per the germline V gene, CDR1 is MRHNA and CDR2 is SNTAGT.

J is TRBJ2-7 and V is TRBV10-3; 7 nucleotides line up with TRBD2. With 0 bases clipped from V and 9 bases from J, the junction kept 5 bases outside the gene matches. Germline V gene sequence: CDR1 ENHRY, CDR2 SYGVKD. The CDR3 runs to 13 residues. CDR3 loop: CAISESGEGRQYF. CDR3 bases: TGTGCCATCAGTGAGTCGGGGGAGGGGAGGCAGTACTTC.

The rearrangement uses TRBV5-1 and TRBJ1-3, with 8 positions matching TRBD1. CDR1 is SGHRS and CDR2 is YFSETQ in the germline V gene. The J segment lost 7 bases and the V segment lost 4 bases, leaving 7 bases of the junction unmatched. This CDR3 has 14 amino acids. The CDR3 spells CASSTGTGGNTIYF. The CDR3 nucleotides are TGCGCCAGCAGCACGGGGACAGGAGGGAACACCATATATTTT. The entire variable domain, with the rest obtained from reference TRBV5-1 and TRBJ1-3, is as follows: KAGVTQTPRYLIKTRGQQVTLSCSPISGHRSVSWYQQTPGQGLQFLFEYFSETQRNKGNFPGRFSGRQFSNSRSEMNVSTLELGDSALYLCASSTGTGGNTIYFGEGSWLTVV.

The chain links TRBV5-6 to TRBJ1-1; a weak D match, TRBD1 (6 bases). There are 17 residues in the CDR3. Trimming shortened V by 0 bases and J by 0 bases, and 15 bases separated the two germline ends. CDR1 SGHDT and CDR2 YYEEEE come from the germline V gene. CDR3 in DNA: TGTGCCAGCAGCTTGGTTCGGGACAAGAGGATGAACACTGAAGCTTTCTTT. It yields the protein CASSLVRDKRMNTEAFF.

The chain combines TRBV7-6 with TRBJ2-1, with D perhaps matching TRBD1 (6 bases). V gave up 1 base and J gave up 10 bases, with 8 bases separating them. This CDR3 is built from 12 residues. Germline CDR1 reads SGHVS; CDR2 reads FNYEAQ. The CDR3 DNA is TGTGCCAGCAGCTTAGTAAGGGGGGAGCAGTTCTTC. Encoded protein: CASSLVRGEQFF.

The chain has TRBV9 and TRBJ1-4; 7 bases line up with TRBD1. With V trimmed by 4 bases and J by 2 bases, 5 bases remained unmatched. The germline V gene encodes CDR1 SGDLS and CDR2 YYNGEE. This CDR3 contains 15 residues. The CDR3 DNA reads as TGTGCCAGCAGCCCCGGACAGGCCACTAATGAAAAACTGTTTTTT. It yields the protein CASSPGQATNEKLFF.

Only a few counts were recorded for this clone. This chain joins TRBV6-5 and TRBJ1-2; 7 bases align to TRBD1. The CDR3 is made up of 14 amino acids. Germline loops: CDR1 MNHEY, CDR2 SVGAGI. Losses at the gene ends were 6 bases for V and 0 bases for J; bases not matched to a gene: 4. Here the CDR3 DNA reads TGTGCCAGCAGAAAGACAGGGACTAACTATGGCTACACCTTC. It yields the protein CASRKTGTNYGYTF.

This clone was counted a single time. The chain joins TRBV19 to TRBJ2-1; tentative D call: TRBD2 (5 bases). The CDR3 spans 15 residues. Trimming removed 0 bases at V and 4 bases at J, with 10 bases between. Germline loops: CDR1 LNHDA, CDR2 SQIVND (reference sequence). CDR3 in DNA: TGTGCCAGTAGTATAGATGAATCGGGGTACAATGAGCAGTTCTTC. This codes for CASSIDESGYNEQFF.

This clone was seen once. The chain couples TRBV28 to TRBJ1-4; no clear D gene. V lost 3 bases, J lost 6 bases, and 5 bases lay in between. CDR1 and CDR2 from the germline V gene are MDHEN and SYDVKM. The CDR3 is 12 residues long. As DNA, the CDR3 is TGTGCCAGCAGTTTGAGGGATGAAAAACTGTTTTTT. It is translated as CASSLRDEKLFF.

The rearrangement joins TRBV4-1 to TRBJ1-2; perhaps TRBD1 as D (6 bases). Germline V gene lookup returns CDR1 MGHRA and CDR2 YSYEKL. The CDR3 spans 15 residues. V was shortened by 3 bases and J by 12 bases, with 23 bases between the two germline ends. DNA of the CDR3: TGCGCCAGCAGCCACAGGTTCGGCAGGGGAGAAATAGACACCTTC. This gives the protein CASSHRFGRGEIDTF.

V gene TRBV9 combines with J gene TRBJ1-5; no clear D. With 0 bases removed from V and 3 bases from J, the gap between germline ends came to 4 bases. The V gene's germline CDR1 is SGDLS and CDR2 YYNGEE. The CDR3 is 13 amino acids. This chain's CDR3 is CASSVGDNQPQHF. The CDR3 region has the DNA TGTGCCAGCAGCGTAGGAGACAATCAGCCCCAGCATTTT.

This clone was picked up a small number of times. This chain connects TRBV18 to TRBJ2-3; 8 nucleotides match TRBD1. V lost 3 bases to trimming and J lost 10 bases; unmatched junction nucleotides: 3. The CDR3 is made up of 12 amino acids. CDR1 is KGHSH and CDR2 is LQKENI in the germline V gene. CDR3 sequence: CASSPGQEAQYF. In DNA form, the CDR3 reads TGTGCCAGCTCACCGGGACAGGAGGCGCAGTATTTT.

The chain has TRBV4-1 and TRBJ2-4, with D unresolved. This CDR3 is built from 14 residues. The ends were cut back, 4 bases at V and 4 bases at J, with 11 bases in the middle. CDR1 is MGHRA and CDR2 is YSYEKL in the germline V gene. DNA for the CDR3: TGCGCCAGCAGCCTCCTACGTTTGAAAAACATTCAGTACTTC. This sequence encodes CASSLLRLKNIQYF.

This clone was seen only once. This sequence joins TRBV11-3 and TRBJ2-3, with D tentatively TRBD1 (5 bases). V dropped 5 bases and J dropped 3 bases, with 21 bases sitting between them. CDR3 size: 17 residues. CDR1 SGHNT and CDR2 YENEEA come from the germline V gene. This CDR3 reads CASSLRAKTPGTDTQYF. The CDR3 region has the DNA TGTGCCAGCAGCCTACGAGCTAAGACCCCAGGGACAGATACGCAGTATTTT.

This rearrangement joins TRBV9 to TRBJ2-7; weak D call: TRBD2 (5 bases). CDR3 size: 13 residues. CDR1 is SGDLS and CDR2 is YYNGEE in the germline V gene. The V gene lost 0 bases and the J gene lost 6 bases, with 10 bases spanning the gap. CDR3 sequence: CASSVDSAGEQYF. Here the CDR3 DNA reads TGTGCCAGCAGCGTAGACTCGGCGGGCGAGCAGTACTTC.

This chain links TRBV28 with TRBJ2-5; 8 nucleotides match TRBD1. The CDR3 sequence is 16 residues long. V lost 2 bases, J lost 5 bases, and 10 bases stayed unmatched. Germline V lookup: CDR1 MDHEN, CDR2 SYDVKM. For the CDR3, the DNA is TGTGCCAGCAGTTTAGGACAGGGCCCCCCAAGGGAGACCCAGTACTTC. It translates to CASSLGQGPPRETQYF.

This rearrangement joins TRBV5-6 to TRBJ2-5; 9 bases are shared with TRBD2. Germline CDR1 and CDR2: SGHDT and YYEEEE. After removal of 5 bases from V and 5 bases from J, the junction contained 7 bases not matched to a gene. The CDR3 extends over 14 amino acids. CDR3 DNA sequence: TGTGCCAGCAGTTTGATAGCGGGGGCGGAGACCCAGTACTTC. Its protein is CASSLIAGAETQYF.

The chain carries TRBV27 and TRBJ1-5; 8 bases line up with TRBD1. The J segment lost 2 bases and the V segment lost 2 bases, leaving 5 bases of the junction unmatched. Germline V CDR1 and CDR2: MNHEY, SMNVEV (reference sequence). This CDR3 has 16 amino acids. The DNA for the CDR3 is TGTGCCAGCAGTTTAGCCAGGGGGCAGGGCAATCAGCCCCAGCATTTT. Residues: CASSLARGQGNQPQHF.

The V and J genes are TRBV19 and TRBJ2-1, with a weak D call TRBD1 (6 bases). The germline V gene encodes CDR1 LNHDA and CDR2 SQIVND (reference sequence). The CDR3 consists of 18 residues. The ends were cut back, 4 bases at V and 4 bases at J, with 23 bases in the middle. The CDR3 sequence: CASSSLGRTGHQYNEQFF. The CDR3 coding sequence is TGTGCCAGTAGTAGTCTAGGTAGGACGGGACACCAGTACAATGAGCAGTTCTTC. The complete variable domain, with remaining parts taken from reference TRBV19 and TRBJ2-1, reads DGGITQSPKYLFRKEGQNVTLSCEQNLNHDAMYWYRQDPGQGLRLIYYSQIVNDFQKGDIAEGYSVSREKKESFPLTVTSAQKNPTAFYLCASSSLGRTGHQYNEQFFGPGTRLTVL.

This clone was observed once. The chain joins TRBV11-2 to TRBJ2-1; D is perhaps TRBD1 (6 bases). CDR3 length equals 14 residues. The ends were cut back, 1 base at V and 10 bases at J, with 14 bases in the middle. The germline gives CDR1 SGHAT, CDR2 FQNNGV. The CDR3 DNA reads TGTGCCAGCAGCTTAGGGCTGGAGGACAGAGAGCAGTTCTTC. Protein sequence: CASSLGLEDREQFF.

CDR3: CASSSPGLALYEQYF. For the CDR3, the DNA is TGTGCCAGCAGTTCCCCGGGACTAGCACTCTACGAGCAGTACTTC. J is TRBJ2-7 and V is TRBV28; the match to TRBD2 covers 9 bases. Trimming removed 4 bases from V and 3 bases from J; junction bases left unmatched: 7. Germline V CDR1 and CDR2: MDHEN, SYDVKM. This CDR3 has 15 amino acids.

The rearrangement joins TRBV4-2 to TRBJ2-7; the match to TRBD2 covers 12 bases. Trimming at V came to 4 bases and at J to 6 bases, leaving 4 bases not matched to a gene. The V gene's germline CDR1 is LGHNA and CDR2 YNFKEQ. This CDR3 region has 14 residues. The CDR3 DNA reads as TGTGCCAGCAGCCCGACTAGCGGGAGTGGCGAGCAGTACTTC. Translated: CASSPTSGSGEQYF.

V is TRBV19 and J is TRBJ2-3; the D gene is possibly TRBD1 (5 bases). Trimming removed 7 bases from V and 1 base from J, with 12 bases in between. There are 14 residues in the CDR3. The germline CDR1 and CDR2 sequences are LNHDA and SQIVND (reference sequence). For the CDR3, the DNA is TGTGCCAGTAAACAGGAACCCCGCACAGATACGCAGTATTTT. Protein sequence: CASKQEPRTDTQYF.

This chain connects TRBV6-1 to TRBJ1-1; D is undetermined. The V and J ends lost 6 bases and 0 bases respectively, with 8 bases between them. Germline CDR1 reads MNHNS; CDR2 reads SASEGT. This CDR3 contains 13 residues. CDR3 sequence: CASREQLNTEAFF. CDR3 coding DNA: TGTGCCAGCAGGGAACAGTTGAACACTGAAGCTTTCTTT.